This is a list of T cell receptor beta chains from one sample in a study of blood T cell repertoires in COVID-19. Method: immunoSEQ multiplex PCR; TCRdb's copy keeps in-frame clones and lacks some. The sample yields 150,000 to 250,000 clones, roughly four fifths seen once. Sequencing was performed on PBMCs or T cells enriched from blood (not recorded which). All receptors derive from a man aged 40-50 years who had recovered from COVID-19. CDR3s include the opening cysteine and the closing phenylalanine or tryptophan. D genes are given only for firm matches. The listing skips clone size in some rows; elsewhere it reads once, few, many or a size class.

TGCAGCGTTGCTGCGGGGACCCCAGAGGGCTACACCTTC	CSVAAGTPEGYTF	NA	TRBV29-1	NA	TRBJ1-2
TGTGCCAGCACCTGGGACATTGGGGCCAACGTCCTGACTTTC	CASTWDIGANVLTF	NA	TRBV7-9	NA	TRBJ2-6
TGTGCCAGCTCACCGGGAGGCGGGCCCATGGGACCGAACACTGAAGCTTTCTTT	CASSPGGGPMGPNTEAFF	NA	TRBV18	NA	TRBJ1-1
TGCAGCGTTGACGTGAGCTCTGGAAACACCATATATTTT	CSVDVSSGNTIYF	NA	TRBV29-1	NA	TRBJ1-3
TGTGCCAGCAGCCCTAGCGGGAGGGGGGGTAATGAGCAGTTCTTC	CASSPSGRGGNEQFF	TRBD2	TRBV11-3	NA	TRBJ2-1
TGTGCCAGCAGTTCCATAGCGGGAGCGAGAGAGACCCAGTACTTC	CASSSIAGARETQYF	TRBD2	TRBV28	NA	TRBJ2-5
TGTGCCAGCTCACAAGAGGTTTGGGCTTCGGGAGGTACAGATACGCAGTATTTT	CASSQEVWASGGTDTQYF	TRBD2	TRBV18	NA	TRBJ2-3
TGTGCCAGCAGCTTGACAGGGGGCGAAGCTTTCTTT	CASSLTGGEAFF	TRBD1	TRBV5-6	NA	TRBJ1-1
TGTGCCAGCAGTGGAGAGGGCGGGAGACCCTCCTACAATGAGCAGTTCTTC	CASSGEGGRPSYNEQFF	TRBD2	TRBV2	few	TRBJ2-1
TGTGCCAGTAGTATGGACGGGATCGACATTCAGTACTTC	CASSMDGIDIQYF	NA	TRBV19	NA	TRBJ2-4
TGTGCCAGTAGATGGGCAGGGGGTGCCGGGGAGCTGTTTTTT	CASRWAGGAGELFF	TRBD1	TRBV19	NA	TRBJ2-2
TGTGCCACCAGTGATTTGTCGACAGGGGCAGATACGCAGTATTTT	CATSDLSTGADTQYF	TRBD1	TRBV24-1	NA	TRBJ2-3
TGCGTCAGCAGCCCCGTAGCGGGAGAGGTTCGGAATGAGCAGTTCTTC	CVSSPVAGEVRNEQFF	TRBD2	TRBV5-1	NA	TRBJ2-1
TGTGCCAGCAGCGGGGCGGGCTGGACGAGACAGGCATCTTTCTTT	CASSGAGWTRQASFF	NA	TRBV7-2	once	TRBJ1-1
TGTGCCATCAGCGACCCGTCAGGGGCTAGGGAGACCCAGTACTTC	CAISDPSGARETQYF	NA	TRBV10-3	NA	TRBJ2-5
TGTGCCAGCAGTGAAGGACAGGATACGCAGTATTTT	CASSEGQDTQYF	NA	TRBV2	NA	TRBJ2-3
TGTGCCAGCAGCTTGATGATGGCCGTTAACTATGGCTACACCTTC	CASSLMMAVNYGYTF	NA	TRBV5-6	NA	TRBJ1-2
TGTGCCAGCAGCGCCGGACAGGGGGCAAACACTGAAGCTTTCTTT	CASSAGQGANTEAFF	TRBD1	TRBV9	once	TRBJ1-1
TGTGCCAGCAGCCACGGGGGGGAGAACACCGGGGAGCTGTTTTTT	CASSHGGENTGELFF	TRBD2	TRBV3-1/TRBV3-2	NA	TRBJ2-2
TGTGCCAGCTCACCTCAGGGGGGGAACACTGAAGCTTTCTTT	CASSPQGGNTEAFF	TRBD1	TRBV18	NA	TRBJ1-1
TGTGCCAGCAGCTTTTCTACGGGGTCGAACACTGAAGCTTTCTTT	CASSFSTGSNTEAFF	NA	TRBV7-2	NA	TRBJ1-1
TGTGCCAGTAGTATAGATCATGTCCAGGAGGGCAATCAGCCCCAGCATTTT	CASSIDHVQEGNQPQHF	NA	TRBV19	few	TRBJ1-5
TGTGCCAGCAGCGTTCTTTCCTCTGGAAACACCATATATTTT	CASSVLSSGNTIYF	NA	TRBV9	NA	TRBJ1-3
TGTGCCAGCAGTAAAGGGACTAGTCCTTTTTACGAGCAGTACTTC	CASSKGTSPFYEQYF	TRBD2	TRBV27	NA	TRBJ2-7
TGCAGCGGGAGGTCGGACGGGGAGCTGTTTTTT	CSGRSDGELFF	TRBD2	TRBV20-1	NA	TRBJ2-2
TGCAGCGTTGAAGGATGGAGGGGAGGCACCTACAATGAGCAGTTCTTC	CSVEGWRGGTYNEQFF	NA	TRBV29-1	NA	TRBJ2-1
TGTGCCAGCACCCCGGGAGGGGAAAGCAATCAGCCCCAGCATTTT	CASTPGGESNQPQHF	NA	TRBV6-5	NA	TRBJ1-5
TGTGCCAGCAGTTTCCCCGACCTAGTATATGAGCAGTTCTTC	CASSFPDLVYEQFF	NA	TRBV28	NA	TRBJ2-1
TGTGCCAGCAGTTACTCACTAGCGGGAGGTAATGAGCAGTTCTTC	CASSYSLAGGNEQFF	TRBD2	TRBV6-6	NA	TRBJ2-1
TGTGCCAGCAGCGTAGGACTAGCGGTTCAGGGGACCCAGTACTTC	CASSVGLAVQGTQYF	TRBD2	TRBV9	once	TRBJ2-5
TGTGCCAGCAGCTCCGGGACAGCTAATGAAAAACTGTTTTTT	CASSSGTANEKLFF	TRBD1	TRBV5-5	once	TRBJ1-4
TGTGCCAGCAGATTGGACAGGGGGCAAAACGTCCTGACTTTC	CASRLDRGQNVLTF	TRBD1	TRBV5-4	NA	TRBJ2-6
TGTGCCAGCTCCCCCGTGGCATCGGGGGCTTTCTTT	CASSPVASGAFF	NA	TRBV18	NA	TRBJ1-1
TGTGCCAGCAGAGCCAGGGCCCTGAACACTGAAGCTTTCTTT	CASRARALNTEAFF	NA	TRBV28	NA	TRBJ1-1
TGTGCCAGCAGAGAGGGGGGGGCCTCTAACTATGGCTACACCTTC	CASREGGASNYGYTF	NA	TRBV4-2	NA	TRBJ1-2
TGTGCCAGCAGCTCTCGGACAGCCTCGTCCTACAATGAGCAGTTCTTC	CASSSRTASSYNEQFF	NA	TRBV7-3	NA	TRBJ2-1
TGTGCCAGTAGACCTCCCGGACAGCACTATGGCTACACCTTC	CASRPPGQHYGYTF	NA	TRBV19	NA	TRBJ1-2
TGTGCCAGTAGTAGCCACGGGCTAGCGGGAGGGCTAGCCAAAAACATTCAGTACTTC	CASSSHGLAGGLAKNIQYF	TRBD2	TRBV19	NA	TRBJ2-4
TGTGCCATCAGATCGGGACAGCTTAATTCACCCCTCCACTTT	CAIRSGQLNSPLHF	TRBD1	TRBV10-3	NA	TRBJ1-6
TGTGCCAGCAGCCTGGACAGTTGGGATTCACCCCTCCACTTT	CASSLDSWDSPLHF	NA	TRBV6-5	NA	TRBJ1-6
TGTGCCAGCAGTCTAATGGACAGGTCTGCTGAAGCTTTCTTT	CASSLMDRSAEAFF	TRBD1	TRBV28	NA	TRBJ1-1
TGTGCCAGCAGCCCCGCAGTAGCGGGCGAATACAATGAGCAGTTCTTC	CASSPAVAGEYNEQFF	TRBD2	TRBV6-2/TRBV6-3	NA	TRBJ2-1
TGCGCCAGCAGCTTGGGTGCGGCCGGGGAGCTGTTTTTT	CASSLGAAGELFF	NA	TRBV5-1	NA	TRBJ2-2
TGTGCCAGCAGCTCCGGGGACAGGGGGAACACTGAAGCTTTCTTT	CASSSGDRGNTEAFF	TRBD1	TRBV5-4	few	TRBJ1-1
TGTGCCAGCAGTCTAGGGACAGGGGGCTATACGCAGTATTTT	CASSLGTGGYTQYF	TRBD1	TRBV27	NA	TRBJ2-3
TGTGCCAGCAGGAGACAGGGCCTCGAGCAGTACTTC	CASRRQGLEQYF	TRBD1	TRBV27	NA	TRBJ2-7
TGTGCCATCAGTCAAATAGCGGGAGGGGAAGATACGCAGTATTTT	CAISQIAGGEDTQYF	TRBD2	TRBV10-3	NA	TRBJ2-3
TGTGCCAGCTACGACAGAAACAACTATGGCTACACCTTC	CASYDRNNYGYTF	NA	TRBV7-8	NA	TRBJ1-2
TGTGCCAGCAGCCGGACAGTTCCGAATGAAAAACTGTTTTTT	CASSRTVPNEKLFF	NA	TRBV28	NA	TRBJ1-4
TGTGCCAGCAGCGGACTAGCGGCTAGCACAGATACGCAGTATTTT	CASSGLAASTDTQYF	TRBD2	TRBV25-1	NA	TRBJ2-3
TGCAGCATCAGGGGTATTGAGGAAAAACTGTTTTTT	CSIRGIEEKLFF	NA	TRBV29-1	once	TRBJ1-4
TGTGCCAGCAGAGCCACCGACAGGGGATTTTCACCCCTCCACTTT	CASRATDRGFSPLHF	TRBD1	TRBV6-5	NA	TRBJ1-6
TGTGCCAGCAACCCTTTTCCAGGGTCGGGCACCGGGGAGCTGTTTTTT	CASNPFPGSGTGELFF	NA	TRBV9	NA	TRBJ2-2
TGTGCCACCTCAGAGAAGGGGCAGAACACCGGGGAGCTGTTTTTT	CATSEKGQNTGELFF	NA	TRBV15	NA	TRBJ2-2
TGTGCCAGCAGCTTAGATCGCCCGGGACAGGGTATCGATCAGCCCCAGCATTTT	CASSLDRPGQGIDQPQHF	TRBD1	TRBV7-8	NA	TRBJ1-5
TGTGCCAGCAGCCCCCGGACAGGGTATTACTATGGCTACACCTTC	CASSPRTGYYYGYTF	TRBD1	TRBV14	NA	TRBJ1-2
TGTGCCAGCAGCTTGGCATTGGACACCGAGCAGTACTTC	CASSLALDTEQYF	NA	TRBV5-6	NA	TRBJ2-7
TGTGCCAGCTCAGCCTGGACAGCCCAAGAGACCCAGTACTTC	CASSAWTAQETQYF	NA	TRBV18	NA	TRBJ2-5
TGTGCCAGCAGCCAAGGGCGGGAGGTCATGGGTGAGCAGTTCTTC	CASSQGREVMGEQFF	TRBD2	TRBV3-1/TRBV3-2	NA	TRBJ2-1
TGTGCCAGCAGCCGACAGGTCCGAGATACGCAGTATTTT	CASSRQVRDTQYF	NA	TRBV7-6	NA	TRBJ2-3